This T cell receptor beta chain is drawn from a study of CD4 T cells in relation to SARS-CoV-2 and coronaviruses. V was pared by 5 bases and J by 6 bases, with 14 bases between. This CDR3 contains 13 residues. The V gene's germline CDR1 is SEHNR and CDR2 FQNEAQ (reference sequence). The unexposed donors gave CD4+ T cells in about 2011-2019, prior to COVID-19. CD4+ T cells were isolated from the cells after more than 8 days of culture. The table came from immunoSEQ multiplex PCR; TCRdb's copy has only in-frame clones and leaves some out. The sample holds about 31,000 clones, about 78% seen once. In regard to this clone: Its cognate antigen is unknown.

The chain carries TRBV7-9 and TRBJ2-7, with D perhaps given as TRBD1 or TRBD2 (5 bases each). The TCR sequence derives from a human donor in good health. Specimen: CD4+ T cells from PBMCs, cultured in vitro. The DNA for the CDR3 is TGTGCCAGCAGCGGGGGACGAGTAAGCGAGCAGTACTTC. Protein product: CASSGGRVSEQYF.